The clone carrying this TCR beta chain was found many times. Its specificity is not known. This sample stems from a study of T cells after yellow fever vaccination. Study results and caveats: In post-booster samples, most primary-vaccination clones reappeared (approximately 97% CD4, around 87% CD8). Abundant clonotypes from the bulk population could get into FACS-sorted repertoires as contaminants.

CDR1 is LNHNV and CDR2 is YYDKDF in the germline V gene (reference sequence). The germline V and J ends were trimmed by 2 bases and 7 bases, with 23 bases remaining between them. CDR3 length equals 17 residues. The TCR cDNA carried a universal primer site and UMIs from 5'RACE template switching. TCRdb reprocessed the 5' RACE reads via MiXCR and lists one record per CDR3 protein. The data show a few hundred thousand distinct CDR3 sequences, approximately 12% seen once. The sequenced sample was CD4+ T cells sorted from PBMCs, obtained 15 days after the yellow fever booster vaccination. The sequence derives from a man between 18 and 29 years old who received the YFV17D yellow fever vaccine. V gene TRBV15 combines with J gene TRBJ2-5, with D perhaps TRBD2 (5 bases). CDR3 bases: TGTGCCACCAGCAGAAGAGCCGCCGGGGTTTTAAACAGGACCCAGTACTTC. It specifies CATSRRAAGVLNRTQYF.